These 20 T cell receptor beta chains were all obtained from the same sample, sequenced in a study of regulatory T cells in long-lasting Graves disease. Sequencing libraries for TCR beta were prepared with iRepertoire HTBI primers and Arm-PCR of CDR3 regions. TCRdb recomputed calls from the multiplex PCR reads with MiXCR, one row per CDR3 protein. The data contain 450,000 to 500,000 distinct CDR3 sequences, 15% to 20% of them singletons. Time point described: newly diagnosed GD, antithyroid drugs for less than 3 months. PBMCs were the source of the RNA used for TCR sequencing. The sample was also reused in another study, on T cells in Graves' hyperthyroidism and ophthalmopathy.

The sample was peripheral blood mononuclear cells (PBMCs), taken at new diagnosis, from a patient treated with antithyroid drugs. The source is a man aged 35-49 years with Graves disease.

V usage is TRBV5-6 and J usage is TRBJ1-4, with D perhaps matching TRBD1 (5 bases). Germline CDR1 is SGHDT and CDR2 is YYEEEE. V was cut by 4 bases and J by 4 bases, with 17 bases left in between. This CDR3 has 16 residues. Written as DNA, the CDR3 is TGTGCCAGCAGCCTGAAATCAAGGACAAGTAATGAAAAACTGTTTTTT. Amino acids: CASSLKSRTSNEKLFF.

Turning to this clonotype: The junction does not match germline at one end; this may be a read error. The chain combines TRBV7-6 with TRBJ2-2; D is perhaps TRBD1 (5 bases). CDR1 and CDR2 from the germline V gene are SGHVS and FNYEAQ. The CDR3 loop spans 18 amino acids. DNA of the CDR3: TGTACCAGCAGCTTAGTGCAGAGGACACACGTCTACACCGGGGAGCTGTTTTTT. Protein sequence: CTSSLVQRTHVYTGELFF.

This clonotype was found a few times. V is TRBV24-1 and J is TRBJ2-2, with a possible D match to TRBD1 (6 bases). Germline V gene data show CDR1 as KGHDR and CDR2 as SFDVKD. This CDR3 is built from 12 residues. The V gene lost 7 bases and the J gene lost 6 bases, with 8 bases spanning the gap. CDR3 DNA sequence: TGTGCCACCAGACAGGGCGCCGGGGAGCTGTTTTTT. It translates to CATRQGAGELFF.

The chain recombines TRBV15 with TRBJ2-6; tentative D call: TRBD2 (6 bases). Germline CDR1 LNHNV, CDR2 YYDKDF (reference sequence). This CDR3 comprises 15 residues. V was cut by 2 bases and J by 3 bases, with 8 bases left in between. CDR3 sequence: CATSRTGVGANVLTF. DNA of the CDR3: TGTGCCACCAGCAGAACGGGGGTTGGGGCCAACGTCCTGACTTTC. Using reference TRBV15 and TRBJ2-6 for the parts outside the CDR3, the full variable domain is DAMVIQNPRYQVTQFGKPVTLSCSQTLNHNVMYWYQQKSSQAPKLLFHYYDKDFNNEADTPDNFQSRRPNTSFCFLDIRSPGLGDTAMYLCATSRTGVGANVLTFGAGSRLTVL.

At least ten counts were recorded for this clonotype. V and J are TRBV29-1 and TRBJ2-5; D assignment may be TRBD1 or TRBD2 (6 bases each). V lost 5 bases and J lost 5, with 21 bases in between. The CDR3 loop spans 15 amino acids. In germline, CDR1 is SQVTM, CDR2 ANQGSEA. In nucleotides, the CDR3 is TGCAGCGTTTACCCCCACAGTACAGGGAGGGAGACCCAGTACTTC. Its protein product is CSVYPHSTGRETQYF.

This clonotype has just one count. The chain links TRBV18 to TRBJ1-1, with 9 nucleotides matching TRBD1. Looked up from germline, CDR1 is KGHSH and CDR2 is LQKENI. This CDR3 has 16 residues. Trimming at V came to 1 base and at J to 4 bases, leaving 7 bases not matched to a gene. The DNA for the CDR3 is TGTGCCAGCTCACCACTCCCGGGACAGGGAGTCACTGAAGCTTTCTTT. Amino acids: CASSPLPGQGVTEAFF.

This clonotype was seen many times. CDR3 protein: CASRPTGFYEQYF. In DNA, the CDR3 is TGTGCCAGCAGACCTACAGGGTTCTACGAGCAGTACTTC. The rearrangement joins TRBV6-2 or TRBV6-3 to TRBJ2-7, with a weak D call TRBD1 (6 bases). The V gene's germline CDR1 is MNHEY and CDR2 SVGEGT. The CDR3 extends over 13 amino acids. V was cut by 6 bases and J by 3 bases, with 12 bases left in between.

This clonotype was recorded many times. The chain employs TRBV28 and TRBJ2-3, with D possibly matching TRBD2 (5 bases). Germline V CDR1 and CDR2: MDHEN, SYDVKM. Trimming pared 2 bases from V and 6 bases from J, leaving 15 bases between. The CDR3 spans 15 residues. The CDR3 here is CASSLSGPGFDTQYF. The CDR3 nucleotides read TGTGCCAGCAGTTTAAGCGGCCCTGGTTTTGATACGCAGTATTTT.

At least ten counts were recorded for this clonotype. The chain carries TRBV12-5 and TRBJ2-1; D gene unclear. Looked up from germline, CDR1 is LGHNT and CDR2 is FRNRAP. The germline V and J ends were trimmed by 6 bases and 0 bases, with 12 bases remaining between them. This CDR3 is 15 amino acids long. The CDR3 is CASGPGPSSYNEQFF. CDR3 in DNA: TGTGCTAGTGGCCCGGGCCCCAGCTCCTACAATGAGCAGTTCTTC.

The sample holds many counts of this clonotype. This chain joins TRBV6-1 and TRBJ1-2, with D perhaps matching TRBD1 (6 bases). Trimming took off 8 bases at V and 7 bases at J, with 17 bases between the two ends. This CDR3 is built from 13 residues. In germline, CDR1 is MNHNS, CDR2 SASEGT. This CDR3 reads CASGLTRGSGYTF. Here the CDR3 DNA reads TGTGCCAGCGGCCTTACAAGGGGGTCTGGCTACACCTTC.

This clonotype was seen ten or more times. The chain joins TRBV12-3 or TRBV12-4 to TRBJ2-7; 7 bases align to TRBD1. J gave up 9 bases and V 5 bases, and 4 bases lay outside the gene matches. The CDR3 is 11 amino acids. The CDR3 nucleotides are TGTGCCAGCAGTACAGGGGTCGGGCAGTACTTC. Residues: CASSTGVGQYF.

This clonotype occurred many times. The V and J genes are TRBV7-9 and TRBJ2-7; 9 bases agree with TRBD2. The CDR3 spans 15 residues. The germline V gene encodes CDR1 SEHNR and CDR2 FQNEAQ (reference sequence). Losses at the gene ends were 5 bases for V and 0 bases for J; bases not matched to a gene: 5. The CDR3 nucleotides read TGTGCCAGCAGCCCCCGGACTAGCGCCTCCTACGAGCAGTACTTC. This encodes CASSPRTSASYEQYF.

This clonotype appeared many times. The CDR3 is CAWRGAGSNQPQHF. As DNA, the CDR3 is TGTGCCTGGAGGGGGGCAGGTAGCAATCAGCCCCAGCATTTT. The chain uses TRBV30 and TRBJ1-5, with a weak D call TRBD1 (6 bases). Trimming left V 3 bases short and J 0 bases short, with 9 bases between. CDR1 and CDR2 (germline): GTSNPN, SVGIG (reference sequence). This CDR3 is built from 14 residues.

This clonotype came up a few times. The genes are TRBV6-2 or TRBV6-3 and TRBJ2-1; 9 nucleotides align to TRBD2. Germline values: CDR1 MNHEY, CDR2 SVGEGT. Losses at the gene ends were 7 bases for V and 0 bases for J; bases not matched to a gene: 7. The CDR3 spans 16 residues. CDR3 loop: CASKKLAGNSYNEQFF. The CDR3 bases are TGTGCCAGCAAAAAGCTAGCGGGGAACTCCTACAATGAGCAGTTCTTC.

V is TRBV19 and J is TRBJ2-7; a possible D gene is TRBD2 (6 bases). Trimming took off 7 bases at V and 3 bases at J, with 13 bases between the two ends. Germline CDR1 is LNHDA and CDR2 is SQIVND (reference sequence). The length of the CDR3 is 13 residues. Here the CDR3 reads CASKESGVYEQYF. As DNA, the CDR3 is TGTGCCAGTAAAGAATCGGGAGTCTACGAGCAGTACTTC.

Ten or more counts support this clonotype. The chain couples TRBV5-1 to TRBJ2-7, with 9 bases matching TRBD1. V lost 4 bases and J lost 3; bases outside the gene matches: 8. Germline CDR1 is SGHRS and CDR2 is YFSETQ. The length of the CDR3 is 15 residues. As DNA, the CDR3 is TGCGCCAGCAGCCCAGGACGGGACAGGGTCTACGAGCAGTACTTC. It specifies CASSPGRDRVYEQYF. The whole variable domain, remainder taken from reference TRBV5-1 and TRBJ2-7, is KAGVTQTPRYLIKTRGQQVTLSCSPISGHRSVSWYQQTPGQGLQFLFEYFSETQRNKGNFPGRFSGRQFSNSRSEMNVSTLELGDSALYLCASSPGRDRVYEQYFGPGTRLTVT.

The table lists this clonotype with a few counts. The gene calls are TRBV5-1 and TRBJ2-6, with D possibly TRBD2 on 5 matching bases. V lost 1 base and J lost 2, with 22 bases in between. The CDR3 is 20 residues long. CDR1 and CDR2 from the germline V gene are SGHRS and YFSETQ. The CDR3 region is CASSLTVLAGGLTGANVLTF. The DNA of the CDR3 is TGCGCCAGCAGCTTGACGGTTTTAGCAGGAGGTCTCACTGGGGCCAACGTCCTGACTTTC.

This chain uses TRBV11-1 with TRBJ1-1; D not certain. With 5 bases removed from V and 5 bases from J, the gap between germline ends came to 9 bases. There are 12 residues in the CDR3. The germline V gene encodes CDR1 SGHAT and CDR2 FQDESV (reference sequence). CDR3: CASSQGPTEAFF. In DNA form, the CDR3 reads TGTGCCAGCAGCCAAGGTCCAACTGAAGCTTTCTTT.

For this clonotype: The junction differs from germline at one of its ends, possibly a read error. This chain connects TRBV5-1 to TRBJ2-5; the match to TRBD2 covers 14 bases. Germline V gene data show CDR1 as SGHRS and CDR2 as YFSETQ. The CDR3 sequence is 14 residues long. CDR3 bases: TGCGCCAGCAGCGTCGGGACTAGCGGGAGTGAAGGTCACTTC. This translates into CASSVGTSGSEGHF.

This clonotype was seen a handful of times. This may stem from a read error, because a much larger clone lies one nucleotide away. The gene calls are TRBV30 and TRBJ1-5, with D possibly TRBD1 on 6 matching bases. This CDR3 has 14 amino acids. The germline CDR1 and CDR2 sequences are GTSNPN and SVGIG (reference sequence). This CDR3 reads CAWSAGADNQPRHF. In nucleotides, the CDR3 is TGTGCCTGGAGTGCAGGGGCGGACAATCAGCCCCGGCATTTT.